Detailed here is one T cell receptor (beta chain). The record originates from a study of control samples from healthy donors and cancer patients. The CDR3 is 17 residues long. Germline assignment: CDR1 MNHEY and CDR2 SMNVEV (reference sequence). V dropped 0 bases and J dropped 5 bases, with 19 bases sitting between them. Clones were read by immunoSEQ multiplex PCR, and TCRdb kept only the in-frame ones, dropping some. The repertoire holds about 61,000 clones, with roughly 90% as singletons. The chain uses TRBV27 and TRBJ1-1; D perhaps matches TRBD1 (5 bases). The TCR sequence derives from a man between 60 and 75 years old with colorectal cancer. The sequencing sample was made of PBMCs. The CDR3 loop reads CASSLSGLGGGGTEAFF. The CDR3 nucleotides read TGTGCCAGCAGTTTATCGGGCCTGGGCGGGGGAGGAACTGAAGCTTTCTTT.